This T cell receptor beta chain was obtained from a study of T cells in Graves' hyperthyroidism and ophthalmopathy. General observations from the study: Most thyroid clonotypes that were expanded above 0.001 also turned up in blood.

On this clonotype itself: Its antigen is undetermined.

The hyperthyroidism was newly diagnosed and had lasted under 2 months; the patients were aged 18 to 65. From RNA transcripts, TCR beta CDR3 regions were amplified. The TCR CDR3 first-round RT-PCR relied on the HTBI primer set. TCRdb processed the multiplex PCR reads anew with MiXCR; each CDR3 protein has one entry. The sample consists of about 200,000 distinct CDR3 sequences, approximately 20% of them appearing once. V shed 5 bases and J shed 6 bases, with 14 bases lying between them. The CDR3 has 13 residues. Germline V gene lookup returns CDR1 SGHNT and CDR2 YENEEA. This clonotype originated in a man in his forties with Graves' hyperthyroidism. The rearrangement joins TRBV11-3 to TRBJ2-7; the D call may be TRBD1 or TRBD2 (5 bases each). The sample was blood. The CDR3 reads CASSVSGTSEQYF. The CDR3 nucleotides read TGTGCCAGCAGCGTCTCCGGGACCTCCGAGCAGTACTTC. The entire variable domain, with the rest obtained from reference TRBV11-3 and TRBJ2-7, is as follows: EAGVVQSPRYKIIEKKQPVAFWCNPISGHNTLYWYLQNLGQGPELLIRYENEEAVDDSQLPKDRFSAERLKGVDSTLKIQPAELGDSAVYLCASSVSGTSEQYFGPGTRLTVT.